A selection of T cell receptor beta chains follows, all from one sample in a study of blood T cell repertoires in COVID-19. Sequenced by immunoSEQ multiplex PCR; TCRdb stores in-frame clones only, minus some. The data contain around 140,000 clones, approximately 79% of them singletons. Sequenced input: PBMCs or T cells enriched from blood (not recorded which). The source is a woman aged 45-60 years who had recovered from COVID-19. Each CDR3 is given with its conserved first and last residue. A D gene is named only where the DNA matches it firmly. Clone size appears in some rows only: once, few, many, or a class for an expanded clone.

V	length	D	size	J	CDR3	DNA
TRBV6-5	13	-	-	TRBJ2-7	CASCRDLNYEQYF	TGTGCCAGTTGTAGGGACTTAAACTACGAGCAGTACTTC
TRBV7-6	16	TRBD1	-	TRBJ2-1	CASSLGGNRGGDEQFF	TGTGCCAGCAGCTTAGGGGGCAACAGGGGTGGGGATGAGCAGTTCTTC
TRBV14	15	-	-	TRBJ1-1	CASSQVRAWNTEAFF	TGTGCCAGCAGCCAAGTCAGGGCATGGAACACTGAAGCTTTCTTT
TRBV11-2	15	TRBD2	-	TRBJ2-7	CASSQLAGFTYEQYF	TGTGCCAGCAGCCAGTTAGCGGGGTTCACCTACGAGCAGTACTTC
TRBV19	13	-	-	TRBJ1-2	CASSIRGSYGYTF	TGTGCCAGTAGTATACGGGGAAGCTATGGCTACACCTTC
TRBV11-1	15	-	-	TRBJ1-6	CASSSDLAVNSPLHF	TGTGCCAGCAGTTCCGACCTTGCGGTAAATTCACCCCTCCACTTT
TRBV9	15	TRBD2	-	TRBJ2-1	CASSVVSGGDNEQFF	TGTGCCAGCAGCGTAGTCAGCGGGGGGGACAATGAGCAGTTCTTC
TRBV6-5	14	-	-	TRBJ1-1	CAKKPVTGSTEAFF	TGTGCCAAAAAACCCGTTACAGGGTCAACTGAAGCTTTCTTT
TRBV7-8	15	-	-	TRBJ1-4	CASSWSGPTGEKLFF	TGTGCCAGCAGCTGGAGCGGACCCACGGGCGAAAAACTGTTTTTT
TRBV7-7	17	TRBD2	-	TRBJ2-2	CASRRLAGGGGTGELFF	TGTGCCAGCAGACGACTAGCGGGAGGGGGTGGCACCGGGGAGCTGTTTTTT
TRBV28	15	TRBD2	-	TRBJ2-1	CASSFGAGGYNEQFF	TGTGCCAGCAGTTTCGGAGCGGGAGGATACAATGAGCAGTTCTTC
TRBV7-2	15	TRBD1	-	TRBJ1-6	CASSHQDRVMSPLHF	TGTGCCAGCAGCCATCAGGACAGGGTAATGTCACCCCTCCACTTT
TRBV6-5	14	-	-	TRBJ2-2	CASSSPGVVGELFF	TGTGCCAGCAGTTCTCCAGGGGTGGTCGGGGAGCTGTTTTTT
TRBV11-3	14	TRBD1	-	TRBJ2-7	CASTSRDSPYEQYF	TGTGCCAGCACCTCCAGGGACAGTCCGTACGAGCAGTACTTC
TRBV6-5	15	-	-	TRBJ1-1	CASSYADPMNTEAFF	TGTGCCAGCAGTTACGCGGATCCTATGAACACTGAAGCTTTCTTT
TRBV9	15	TRBD1	-	TRBJ1-1	CASSQRQGMNTEAFF	TGTGCCAGCAGCCAACGACAGGGGATGAACACTGAAGCTTTCTTT
TRBV5-1	14	-	few	TRBJ2-3	CASSSTGWTDTQYF	TGCGCCAGCAGCTCCACGGGGTGGACAGATACGCAGTATTTT
TRBV19	15	-	-	TRBJ1-5	CASREQSYSNQPQHF	TGTGCCAGTAGGGAACAGTCGTATAGCAATCAGCCCCAGCATTTT
TRBV2	14	TRBD1	-	TRBJ2-5	CATTPGTGVETQYF	TGTGCCACCACCCCCGGGACAGGGGTTGAGACCCAGTACTTC
TRBV4-1	14	-	-	TRBJ2-3	CASSRGTSTDTQYF	TGCGCCAGCAGCCGAGGCACTAGCACAGATACGCAGTATTTT
TRBV27	14	-	-	TRBJ1-6	CASKWSSYNSPLHF	TGTGCCAGCAAGTGGAGCTCCTATAATTCACCCCTCCACTTT
TRBV10-3	14	-	-	TRBJ1-2	CAISETTPNYGYTF	TGTGCCATCAGTGAGACGACTCCTAACTATGGCTACACCTTC
TRBV10-3	16	-	-	TRBJ1-1	CAISESIWGRDTEAFF	TGTGCCATCAGTGAGTCGATTTGGGGCAGGGACACTGAAGCTTTCTTT
TRBV2	15	TRBD2	-	TRBJ2-1	CASRTSGGPFNEQFF	TGTGCCAGCAGGACTAGCGGGGGGCCCTTCAATGAGCAGTTCTTC
TRBV18	13	-	-	TRBJ1-4	CASSPTANEKLFF	TGTGCCAGCTCACCTACAGCTAATGAAAAACTGTTTTTT
TRBV10-1	17	-	-	TRBJ2-3	CASSEGWGPVRTDTQYF	TGCGCCAGCAGTGAAGGGTGGGGGCCCGTCCGCACAGATACGCAGTATTTT
TRBV5-1	14	-	-	TRBJ2-3	CASSLVQDQGTQYF	TGCGCCAGCAGCTTGGTACAGGACCAAGGTACGCAGTATTTT
TRBV28	14	TRBD2	few	TRBJ2-7	CASSLLAGAHEQYF	TGTGCCAGCAGCTTACTAGCGGGAGCCCACGAGCAGTACTTC
TRBV18	15	TRBD1	-	TRBJ1-5	CASSPGQGSNQPQHF	TGTGCCAGCTCACCCGGACAGGGTAGCAATCAGCCCCAGCATTTT
TRBV7-2	14	-	-	TRBJ1-2	CASSLDSTNYGYTF	TGTGCCAGCAGCTTAGACAGCACTAACTATGGCTACACCTTC
TRBV9	16	TRBD1	-	TRBJ1-2	CASSPQGGAGNYGYTF	TGTGCCAGCAGCCCCCAAGGGGGCGCAGGGAACTATGGCTACACCTTC
TRBV5-8	13	-	few	TRBJ1-2	CASSLHRRYGYTF	TGTGCCAGCAGCTTGCACCGGCGGTATGGCTACACCTTC
TRBV18	17	-	-	TRBJ1-5	CASSPRPQGRDNQPQHF	TGTGCCAGCTCACCACGACCTCAAGGCAGGGACAATCAGCCCCAGCATTTT
TRBV11-2	14	-	-	TRBJ2-7	CASSLDILSYEQYF	TGTGCCAGCAGCTTGGACATCCTCTCCTACGAGCAGTACTTC
TRBV7-2	16	TRBD1	-	TRBJ2-3	CASSLVPRGITDTQYF	TGTGCCAGCAGCTTAGTACCCAGGGGGATCACAGATACGCAGTATTTT
TRBV7-9	13	TRBD1	-	TRBJ2-7	CASSGGTGYEQYF	TGTGCCAGCAGCGGAGGGACAGGCTACGAGCAGTACTTC
TRBV9	16	-	-	TRBJ2-2	CASSVESEYFTGELFF	TGTGCCAGCAGCGTAGAGTCCGAATACTTCACCGGGGAGCTGTTTTTT
TRBV4-2	14	-	-	TRBJ1-1	CASSQSQVDTEAFF	TGTGCCAGCAGCCAATCACAGGTGGACACTGAAGCTTTCTTT
TRBV3-1/TRBV3-2	15	TRBD1	once	TRBJ2-7	CASSLQTGLVGEQYF	TGTGCCAGCAGCCTCCAGACAGGGTTGGTGGGAGAGCAGTACTTC
TRBV11-2	15	-	once	TRBJ2-3	CASSPWTGSTDTQYF	TGTGCCAGCAGCCCATGGACGGGAAGCACAGATACGCAGTATTTT
TRBV7-9	17	-	few	TRBJ2-5	CASSPTPLVGAEETQYF	TGTGCCAGCAGCCCAACCCCCTTGGTGGGGGCGGAAGAGACCCAGTACTTC
TRBV18	15	TRBD1	-	TRBJ1-3	CASSRGTESGNTIYF	TGTGCCAGCTCACGTGGGACAGAGTCTGGAAACACCATATATTTT
TRBV7-9	12	-	-	TRBJ1-2	CASSSQGYGYTF	TGTGCCAGCAGCTCCCAGGGGTATGGCTACACCTTC
TRBV30	11	-	-	TRBJ1-2	CAWRGLQGYTF	TGTGCCTGGAGGGGCTTACAAGGCTACACCTTC
TRBV10-3	13	-	-	TRBJ1-1	CAIRGRGGTEAFF	TGTGCCATCAGGGGACGGGGAGGGACTGAAGCTTTCTTT
TRBV3-1/TRBV3-2	11	-	-	TRBJ2-1	CATSQSDEQFF	TGTGCCACCTCACAAAGCGATGAGCAGTTCTTC
TRBV28	15	-	few	TRBJ1-5	CASSLADSSNQPQHF	TGTGCCAGCAGTTTAGCGGACAGTAGCAATCAGCCCCAGCATTTT
TRBV6-1	13	-	-	TRBJ2-5	CASSETRLETQYF	TGTGCCAGCAGTGAGACTCGGCTAGAGACCCAGTACTTC
TRBV19	15	-	-	TRBJ1-5	CASSLGRWVNQPQHF	TGTGCCAGTAGTTTAGGGCGGTGGGTTAATCAGCCCCAGCATTTT
TRBV5-1	14	-	-	TRBJ1-5	CASSLSQGQQPQHF	TGCGCCAGCAGCTTGTCACAGGGTCAACAGCCCCAGCATTTT
TRBV9	15	-	-	TRBJ2-7	CASSISPLEAYEQYF	TGTGCCAGCAGCATTTCTCCCCTTGAGGCCTACGAGCAGTACTTC
TRBV11-3	12	-	-	TRBJ2-5	CASSLTGETQYF	TGTGCCAGCAGCCTCACAGGGGAGACCCAGTACTTC
TRBV9	14	TRBD1	-	TRBJ2-2	CASSTLQGAGELFF	TGTGCCAGCAGCACCTTACAGGGGGCCGGGGAGCTGTTTTTT
TRBV29-1	11	-	-	TRBJ1-1	CSETTDTEAFF	TGCAGCGAGACGACAGACACTGAAGCTTTCTTT
TRBV27	15	-	-	TRBJ2-1	CASSLRQVLHNEQFF	TGTGCCAGCAGTCTAAGACAGGTCCTCCACAATGAGCAGTTCTTC